This T cell receptor (beta chain) was obtained from a study of shared clonotypes between healthy human individuals. General observations from the study: Limited genetic and exposure-history diversity came from having few donors. The rarefaction results pointed to incomplete sorted-subset sequencing despite large depth. Shared clonotypes: about 4.6% naive CD4, about 3.5% naive CD8, 2.3% memory CD4, roughly 0.4% memory CD8. Sampling was confined to blood; repertoires within tissues likely differ.

V lost 0 bases and J lost 7, with 11 bases in between. There are 13 residues in the CDR3. From germline, CDR1 is SGHRS and CDR2 YFSETQ. Some clones are missing from TCRdb's copy, which holds only in-frame ones; the method was immunoSEQ multiplex PCR. This table holds under 1,900,000 clones, just under 99% found once. On this clone itself: What it recognizes is unknown.

The rearrangement uses TRBV5-1 and TRBJ2-7, with D perhaps being TRBD1 or TRBD2 (5 bases each). The TCR sequence derives from a man aged 25-40 years in good health. Sequencing was carried out using naive CD4+ T cells sorted from blood. As to subset: CD45RA+ positively selected. CDR3 loop: CASSLGDGLEQYF. In nucleotides, the CDR3 is TGCGCCAGCAGCTTGGGGGACGGCTTGGAGCAGTACTTC.